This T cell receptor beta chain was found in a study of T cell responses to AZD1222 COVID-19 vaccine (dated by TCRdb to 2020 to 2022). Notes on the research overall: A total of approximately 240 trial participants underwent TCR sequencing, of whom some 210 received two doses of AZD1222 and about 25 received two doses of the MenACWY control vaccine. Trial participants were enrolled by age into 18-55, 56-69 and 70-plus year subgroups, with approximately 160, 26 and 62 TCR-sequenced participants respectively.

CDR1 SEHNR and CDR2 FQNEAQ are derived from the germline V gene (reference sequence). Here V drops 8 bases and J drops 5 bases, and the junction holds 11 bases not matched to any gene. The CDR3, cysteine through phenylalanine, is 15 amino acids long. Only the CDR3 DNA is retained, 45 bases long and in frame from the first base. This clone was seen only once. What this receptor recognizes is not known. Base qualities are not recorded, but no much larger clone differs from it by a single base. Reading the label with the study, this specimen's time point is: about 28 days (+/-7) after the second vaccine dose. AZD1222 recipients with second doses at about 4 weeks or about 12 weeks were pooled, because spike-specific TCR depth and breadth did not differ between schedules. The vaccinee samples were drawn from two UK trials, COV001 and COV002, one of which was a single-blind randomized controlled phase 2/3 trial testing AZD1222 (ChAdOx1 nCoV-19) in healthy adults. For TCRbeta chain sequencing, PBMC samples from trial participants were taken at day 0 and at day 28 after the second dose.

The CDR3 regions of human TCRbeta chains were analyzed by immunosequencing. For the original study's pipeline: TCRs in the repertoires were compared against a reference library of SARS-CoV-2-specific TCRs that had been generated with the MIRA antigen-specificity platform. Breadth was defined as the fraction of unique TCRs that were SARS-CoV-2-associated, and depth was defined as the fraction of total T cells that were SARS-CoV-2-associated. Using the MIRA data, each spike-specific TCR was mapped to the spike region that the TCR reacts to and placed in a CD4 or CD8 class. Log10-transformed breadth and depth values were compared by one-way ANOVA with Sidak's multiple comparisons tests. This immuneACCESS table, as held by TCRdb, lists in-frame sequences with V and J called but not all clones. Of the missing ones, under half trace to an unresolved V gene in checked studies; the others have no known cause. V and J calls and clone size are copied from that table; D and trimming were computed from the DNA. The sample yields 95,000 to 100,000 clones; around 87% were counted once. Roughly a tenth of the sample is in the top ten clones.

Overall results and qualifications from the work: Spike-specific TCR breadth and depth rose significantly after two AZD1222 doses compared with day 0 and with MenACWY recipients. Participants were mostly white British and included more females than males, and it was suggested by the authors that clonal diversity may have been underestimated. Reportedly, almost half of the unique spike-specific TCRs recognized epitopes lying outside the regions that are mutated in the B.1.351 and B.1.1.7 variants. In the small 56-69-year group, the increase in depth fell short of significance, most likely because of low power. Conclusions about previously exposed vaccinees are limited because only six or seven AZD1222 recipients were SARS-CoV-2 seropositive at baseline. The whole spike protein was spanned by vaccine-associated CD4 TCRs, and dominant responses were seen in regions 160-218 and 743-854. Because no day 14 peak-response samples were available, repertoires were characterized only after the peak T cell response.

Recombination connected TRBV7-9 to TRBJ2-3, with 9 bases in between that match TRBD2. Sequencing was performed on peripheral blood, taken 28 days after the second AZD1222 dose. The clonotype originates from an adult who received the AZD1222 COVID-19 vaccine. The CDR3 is CASAKGGGAVDTQYF. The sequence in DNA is TGTGCCAGCGCAAAGGGCGGGGGGGCCGTAGATACGCAGTATTTT.